This T cell receptor beta chain is from a study of cytomegalovirus exposure and HLA in healthy donors. Study-wide points: Earlier analysis yielded a pattern in which most TCR beta V segments were productive about 90% or about 30% of the time. With high specificity and sensitivity, the classifier reportedly diagnosed cytomegalovirus status. The study assumed roughly uniform donor sequencing depth for presence/absence analyses. It is likely that the observed cluster of highly shared sequence variants was a sequencing artifact.

The CDR3 length is 14 residues. The J segment lost 4 bases and the V segment lost 8 bases, leaving 8 bases of the junction unmatched. CDR1 ENHRY and CDR2 SYGVKD come from the germline V gene. PCR amplification relied on 60 Vbeta primers (plus 13 Jbeta primers). TCRdb's copy holds only in-frame clones and misses some; the assay was immunoSEQ multiplex PCR. The sample lists about 160,000 clones; less than 90% were seen once. As for this clone: Its antigen remains unidentified.

The chain carries TRBV10-3 and TRBJ1-2; TRBD1 matches at 9 bases. This clonotype was sampled from a man aged 30-40 years in good health and CMV-seronegative. Sequencing was done on a sample of PBMCs. Here the CDR3 reads CAIAGTGTFYGYTF. The CDR3 DNA follows: TGTGCCATCGCGGGGACAGGGACTTTCTATGGCTACACCTTC.